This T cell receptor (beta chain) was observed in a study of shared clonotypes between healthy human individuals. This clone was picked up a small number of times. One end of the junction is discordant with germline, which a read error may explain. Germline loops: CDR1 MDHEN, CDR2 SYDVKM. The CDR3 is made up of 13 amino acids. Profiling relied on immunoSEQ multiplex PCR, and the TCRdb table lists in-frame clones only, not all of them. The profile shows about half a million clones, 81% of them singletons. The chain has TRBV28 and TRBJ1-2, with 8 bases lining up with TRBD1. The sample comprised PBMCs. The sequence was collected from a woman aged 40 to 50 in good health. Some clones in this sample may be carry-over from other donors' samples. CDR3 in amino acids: CASSLDRGYRYTF. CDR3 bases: TGTGCCAGCAGCCTTGACAGGGGCTATCGCTACACCTTC.